These 28 T cell receptor beta chains were all obtained from the same sample, sequenced in a study of shared clonotypes between healthy human individuals (dated by TCRdb to 2018 to 2021). Libraries were prepared through the immunoSEQ multiplex PCR assay. The source is immuneACCESS, and TCRdb retained only in-frame sequences with V and J called. Part of the clones is not carried over; for the studies checked, unresolved V genes explain less than half of this, and the remainder is unexplained. For this sample the table gives 950,000 to 1,100,000 clones, of which around 75% were detected only once. The ten biggest clones cover approximately 1.5% of the sample. The sample comprised memory CD4+ T cells sorted from blood. What the cell subset or site label conveys for this sample: CD45RA-negative fraction. The receptors here all came from a man aged 18 to 29 in good health.

The chain carries TRBV19 and TRBJ1-5, with 7 bases that match TRBD1. The CDR3 consists of 16 residues. Looked up from germline, CDR1 is LNHDA and CDR2 is SQIVND (reference sequence). After removal of 7 bases from V and 2 bases from J, the junction contained 11 bases not matched to a gene. The CDR3 DNA reads as TGTGCCAGTAATTCGGGACAGCTCATGGGCAATCAGCCCCAGCATTTT. Its protein product is CASNSGQLMGNQPQHF.

V and J are TRBV9 and TRBJ1-2; the D gene is possibly TRBD1 (5 bases). The CDR3 consists of 15 residues. Deletions cut 4 bases from V and 2 bases from J, with 15 bases between. Germline assignment: CDR1 SGDLS and CDR2 YYNGEE. The CDR3: CASSSPRDGNYGYTF. In DNA, the CDR3 is TGTGCCAGCAGCTCCCCCCGGGACGGAAACTATGGCTACACCTTC.

This chain uses TRBV30 with TRBJ2-7; 8 nucleotides match TRBD2. CDR3 length: 14 amino acids. Germline V lookup: CDR1 GTSNPN, CDR2 SVGIG (reference sequence). V lost 0 bases to trimming and J lost 1 base; unmatched junction nucleotides: 2. CDR3 residues: CAWSVQRGSYEQYF. The CDR3 region has the DNA TGTGCCTGGAGTGTACAGCGGGGGTCCTACGAGCAGTACTTC.

The chain uses TRBV6-1 and TRBJ1-6; TRBD1 might be the D (6 bases). CDR1 and CDR2 from the germline V gene are MNHNS and SASEGT. V gave up 7 bases and J gave up 7 bases, with 14 bases separating them. The CDR3 spans 14 residues. The CDR3 here is CASNSDRYNSPLHF. CDR3 sequence (DNA): TGTGCCAGCAATTCCGACAGGTACAATTCACCCCTCCACTTT.

This clone was detected only a few times. The CDR3 DNA reads as TGTGCCAGCAGCCGTTCCGACAGGGGGAATCAGCCCCAGCATTTT. Translated: CASSRSDRGNQPQHF. This chain joins TRBV7-2 and TRBJ1-5, with 9 bases that match TRBD1. Germline V lookup: CDR1 SGHTA, CDR2 FQGNSA. V lost 5 bases to trimming and J lost 4 bases; unmatched junction nucleotides: 6. This CDR3 is 15 amino acids long.

On this clone: This specimen includes other DNA sequences encoding the same CDR3. This chain uses TRBV7-2 with TRBJ2-1; TRBD2 agrees at 10 bases. Unmatched junction bases numbered 3, after V lost 7 bases and J lost 6 bases. This CDR3 has 13 residues. Germline V CDR1 and CDR2: SGHTA, FQGNSA. The CDR3 here is CASTRTSGNEQFF. CDR3 bases: TGTGCCAGCACCAGGACTAGCGGCAATGAGCAGTTCTTC.

The chain is built from TRBV6-5 and TRBJ2-7, with D perhaps TRBD2 (5 bases). Germline V gives CDR1 MNHEY, CDR2 SVGAGI. Trimming removed 0 bases at V and 0 bases at J, with 12 bases between. The CDR3 is 16 residues long. Here the CDR3 DNA reads TGTGCCAGCAGTTACTCCTCCGGGGTGGTCTCCTACGAGCAGTACTTC. Translated, it gives CASSYSSGVVSYEQYF.

Of note for this clone: The sample holds other DNA sequences that translate to the same CDR3. This chain joins TRBV6-6 and TRBJ1-1, with TRBD1 as a possible D gene (5 bases). Germline CDR1 reads MNHNY; CDR2 reads SVGAGI (reference sequence). This CDR3 contains 14 residues. Trimming took 2 bases from V and 1 from J, leaving 8 bases between them. The CDR3 protein is CASSYRGPNTEAFF. The CDR3 DNA follows: TGTGCCAGCAGTTACCGGGGCCCGAACACTGAAGCTTTCTTT.

This clone has more than one count but fewer than ten. The chain couples TRBV19 to TRBJ1-1; the D gene is possibly TRBD1 (6 bases). Trimming shortened V by 5 bases and J by 4 bases, and 11 bases separated the two germline ends. The CDR3 sequence is 13 residues long. Germline CDR1 is LNHDA and CDR2 is SQIVND (reference sequence). This chain's CDR3 is CASSEQGSTEAFF. The CDR3 coding sequence is TGTGCCAGTAGTGAACAGGGCAGCACTGAAGCTTTCTTT.

The J gene is TRBJ2-1, the V gene TRBV4-1; tentative D call: TRBD2 (6 bases). Germline V gives CDR1 MGHRA, CDR2 YSYEKL. The CDR3 runs to 16 residues. V was clipped by 5 bases and J by 0 bases, with 14 bases between them. For the CDR3, the DNA is TGCGCCAGCAGCTACCGACGGGACTCCTCCTACAATGAGCAGTTCTTC. It specifies CASSYRRDSSYNEQFF.

This rearrangement joins TRBV6-5 to TRBJ1-1; D possibly corresponds to TRBD1 (5 bases). Germline assignment: CDR1 MNHEY and CDR2 SVGAGI. The CDR3 consists of 14 residues. Between the trimmed V and J ends, which lost 4 bases and 4 bases, there was a span of 13 bases. In DNA form, the CDR3 reads TGTGCCAGCAGTTCCCCAGGGAGAGGCACTGAAGCTTTCTTT. It translates to CASSSPGRGTEAFF.

The chain employs TRBV28 and TRBJ1-4; 9 bases map to TRBD1. J gave up 3 bases and V 4 bases, and 6 bases lay outside the gene matches. The CDR3 loop spans 16 amino acids. Germline assignment: CDR1 MDHEN and CDR2 SYDVKM. The CDR3 DNA follows: TGTGCCAGCAGTTCTAGCCGGGACAGGGCTAATGAAAAACTGTTTTTT. Amino acids: CASSSSRDRANEKLFF.

This chain connects TRBV11-2 to TRBJ2-2; 11 bases fit TRBD2. The germline CDR1 and CDR2 sequences are SGHAT and FQNNGV. V was clipped by 5 bases and J by 5 bases; unmatched bases: 16. The CDR3 length is 19 residues. CDR3 bases: TGTGCCAGCAGCACCGGGACTAGCGGAGAGGGGGGGTGGACCGGGGAGCTGTTTTTT. The encoded protein is CASSTGTSGEGGWTGELFF.

Notes on this clone: The identical CDR3 is also encoded by other nucleotide sequences in the sample. The rearrangement joins TRBV9 to TRBJ2-3; D is perhaps TRBD2 (5 bases). V was pared by 0 bases and J by 2 bases, with 13 bases between. CDR1 and CDR2 from the germline V gene are SGDLS and YYNGEE. The CDR3 has 16 residues. The CDR3 sequence is CASSVGVGGFTDTQYF. The CDR3 coding sequence is TGTGCCAGCAGCGTAGGGGTCGGAGGTTTCACAGATACGCAGTATTTT.

This chain joins TRBV19 and TRBJ1-6; D perhaps matches TRBD1 (6 bases). Between the trimmed V and J ends, which lost 3 bases and 7 bases, there was a span of 10 bases. The germline CDR1 and CDR2 sequences are LNHDA and SQIVND (reference sequence). This CDR3 has 14 amino acids. CDR3 nucleotide sequence: TGTGCCAGTAGTATCCCGGGGACAAATTCACCCCTCCACTTT. Translating gives CASSIPGTNSPLHF.

This clone was found once. The chain couples TRBV11-2 to TRBJ2-1; 7 positions agree with TRBD2. The CDR3 has 15 residues. Looked up from germline, CDR1 is SGHAT and CDR2 is FQNNGV. V shed 4 bases, J shed 4 bases, and the junction held 7 bases outside the gene matches. CDR3 residues: CASSSLADLYNEQFF. The CDR3 coding sequence is TGTGCCAGCAGCTCCCTAGCGGACCTTTACAATGAGCAGTTCTTC.

The chain carries TRBV9 and TRBJ2-7; D unresolved. V was shortened by 0 bases and J by 6 bases, with 10 bases between the two germline ends. The CDR3 runs to 13 residues. The germline V gene encodes CDR1 SGDLS and CDR2 YYNGEE. CDR3 protein: CASSVEGGTEQYF. CDR3 nucleotide sequence: TGTGCCAGCAGCGTAGAAGGTGGCACCGAGCAGTACTTC.

The chain uses TRBV30 and TRBJ2-6; TRBD1 might be the D (5 bases). This CDR3 contains 16 residues. V was clipped by 1 base and J by 0 bases, with 10 bases between them. Germline lookup yields CDR1 GTSNPN and CDR2 SVGIG (reference sequence). The CDR3 is CAWSDRIYSGANVLTF. The CDR3 DNA follows: TGTGCCTGGAGTGACAGGATATACTCTGGGGCCAACGTCCTGACTTTC.

The chain has TRBV4-3 and TRBJ2-1; perhaps TRBD1 as D (6 bases). CDR1 is LGHNA, CDR2 YSLEER, per germline. The CDR3 covers 12 residues. The V end was cut by 0 bases, the J end by 11 bases, with 8 bases between. The CDR3 bases are TGCGCCAGCAGCCAAGATACAGGGAAGCAGTTCTTC. This sequence encodes CASSQDTGKQFF.

This chain uses TRBV9 with TRBJ2-5; 8 positions agree with TRBD2. V lost 3 bases and J lost 5; bases outside the gene matches: 9. The CDR3 runs to 15 residues. Germline assignment: CDR1 SGDLS and CDR2 YYNGEE. The CDR3 spells CASSARGAPGETQYF. In DNA, the CDR3 is TGTGCCAGCAGCGCGCGGGGGGCCCCGGGGGAGACCCAGTACTTC.

The rearrangement joins TRBV5-8 to TRBJ1-5, with D perhaps TRBD1 (6 bases). The germline V gene has CDR1 SGHTS and CDR2 YDEGEE. V was pared by 0 bases and J by 5 bases, with 9 bases between. The CDR3 is 14 residues long. The CDR3 region is CASSLAPGDQPQHF. CDR3 in DNA: TGTGCCAGCAGCTTGGCCCCAGGGGATCAGCCCCAGCATTTT.

The chain uses TRBV7-2 and TRBJ1-5; 9 bases line up with TRBD1. The trim removed 5 bases at V and 3 bases at J, leaving 5 bases unmatched. The CDR3 is 15 residues long. Germline V CDR1 and CDR2: SGHTA, FQGNSA. This chain's CDR3 is CASSRGQGFNQPQHF. CDR3 coding DNA: TGTGCCAGCAGCCGGGGACAGGGATTCAATCAGCCCCAGCATTTT.

In regard to this clone: A much bigger clone sits one base away, suggesting this may be a read error. The same CDR3 arises from other DNA sequences in this sample as well. This chain joins TRBV5-6 and TRBJ2-7; the match to TRBD2 covers 10 bases. The CDR3 consists of 14 residues. Germline loops: CDR1 SGHDT, CDR2 YYEEEE. The chain's CDR3 is CASSVSGGTQEQYF. The CDR3 bases are TGCGCCAGCAGCGTTAGCGGGGGGACCCAGGAGCAGTACTTC.

This clone was picked up a small number of times. Other DNA sequences in this specimen translate into the identical CDR3. The chain uses TRBV18 and TRBJ2-7; D is possibly TRBD1 (6 bases). V dropped 3 bases and J dropped 3 bases, with 12 bases sitting between them. CDR3 length: 14 residues. Germline loops: CDR1 KGHSH, CDR2 LQKENI. The CDR3 sequence is CASSPYGTNYEQYF. The CDR3 DNA reads TGTGCCAGCTCACCCTACGGGACAAACTACGAGCAGTACTTC.

The rearrangement joins TRBV10-3 to TRBJ2-1; 7 nucleotides align to TRBD1. CDR3 length: 14 amino acids. Germline CDR1 is ENHRY and CDR2 is SYGVKD. Trimming cost V 4 bases and J 1 base; bases outside gene matches: 1. The CDR3 loop is CAISAQGSYNEQFF. The CDR3, as DNA: TGTGCCATCAGTGCACAGGGGTCCTACAATGAGCAGTTCTTC.

The chain is built from TRBV2 and TRBJ2-5; 7 bases fit TRBD1. The germline gives CDR1 SNHLY, CDR2 FYNNEI. V lost 7 bases to trimming and J lost 5 bases; unmatched junction nucleotides: 7. The CDR3 length is 13 residues. CDR3 loop: CASNGPDRETQYF. As DNA, the CDR3 is TGTGCCAGCAATGGGCCGGACAGGGAGACCCAGTACTTC.

A note on this clone: Other DNA sequences in the sample encode the same CDR3. The chain links TRBV11-1 to TRBJ2-7; 8 bases match TRBD1. The CDR3 runs to 14 residues. Germline assignment: CDR1 SGHAT and CDR2 FQDESV (reference sequence). J gave up 3 bases and V 5 bases, and 6 bases lay outside the gene matches. CDR3 sequence (DNA): TGTGCCAGCAGCCCCCGGACAGGGAGCTACGAGCAGTACTTC. Protein product: CASSPRTGSYEQYF.

The V call is TRBV18, the J call TRBJ1-5; 8 positions agree with TRBD1. With 5 bases clipped from V and 7 bases from J, the junction kept 4 bases outside the gene matches. This CDR3 has 13 amino acids. Germline V gene sequence: CDR1 KGHSH, CDR2 LQKENI. The CDR3 region has the DNA TGTGCCAGCTCAGTCGGACAGGGCCAGCCCCAGCATTTT. This sequence encodes CASSVGQGQPQHF.